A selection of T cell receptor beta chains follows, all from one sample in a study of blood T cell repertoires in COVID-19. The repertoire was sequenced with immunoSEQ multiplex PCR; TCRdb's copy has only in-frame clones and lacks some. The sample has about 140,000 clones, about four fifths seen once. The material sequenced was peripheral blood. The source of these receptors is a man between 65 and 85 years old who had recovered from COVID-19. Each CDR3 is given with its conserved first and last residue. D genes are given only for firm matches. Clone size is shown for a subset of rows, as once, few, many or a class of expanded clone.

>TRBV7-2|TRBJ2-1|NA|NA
TGTGCCAGCAGCCCCAGACAGTCGGCCTACAATGAGCAGTTCTTC
CASSPRQSAYNEQFF
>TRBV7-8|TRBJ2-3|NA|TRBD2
TGTGCCAGCAGCCGGTTAGAAGGAGCGGGAAGCACAGATACGCAGTATTTT
CASSRLEGAGSTDTQYF
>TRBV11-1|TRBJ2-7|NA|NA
TGTGCCAGCAGCTTATCCGAGGGAGCCGGTTACGAGCAGTACTTC
CASSLSEGAGYEQYF
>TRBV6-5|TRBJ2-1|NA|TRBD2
TGTGCCAGCAGTTACTCGTACCTAGCGGGCAATGAGCAGTTCTTC
CASSYSYLAGNEQFF
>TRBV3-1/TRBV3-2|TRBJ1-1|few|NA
TGTGCCAGCTCAAGCCTGGGGGCGAACCCTGAAGCTTTCTTT
CASSSLGANPEAFF
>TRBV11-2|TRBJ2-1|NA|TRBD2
TGTGCCAGCAGCTTAGCGGGAGGCTCCTACAATGAGCAGTTCTTC
CASSLAGGSYNEQFF
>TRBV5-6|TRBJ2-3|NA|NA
TGTGCCAGCAGCTCGAGGAGGGCCGGGTCGAATACGCAGTATTTT
CASSSRRAGSNTQYF
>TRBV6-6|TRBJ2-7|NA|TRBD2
TGTGCCAGCGGGACTAGCGGGAGAAAAGCCTACGAGCAGTACTTC
CASGTSGRKAYEQYF
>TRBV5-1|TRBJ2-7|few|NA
TGCGCCAGCAGCCCACAGGTGAGCTCCTACGAGCAGTACTTC
CASSPQVSSYEQYF
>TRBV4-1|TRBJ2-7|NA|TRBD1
TGCGCCAGCAGCCAACGGGACAGGCCCAACGAGCAGTACTTC
CASSQRDRPNEQYF
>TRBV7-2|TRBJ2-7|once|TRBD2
TGTGCCAGCAGCCCGTACCTAGCGGGAGGCTCCTACGAGCAGTACTTC
CASSPYLAGGSYEQYF
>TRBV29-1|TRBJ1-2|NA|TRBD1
TGCAGCGTTGGAGGTTTCGGATCGGGACAGGGAGTGTCATTTGGCTATGGCTACACCTTC
CSVGGFGSGQGVSFGYGYTF
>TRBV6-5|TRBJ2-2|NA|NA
TGTGCCAGCAGGACCAGGGGAGGGATCACCGGGGAGCTGTTTTTT
CASRTRGGITGELFF
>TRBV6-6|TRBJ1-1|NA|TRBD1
TGTGCCAGCAGATTCTTCGGACAGGGGAACACTGAAGCTTTCTTT
CASRFFGQGNTEAFF
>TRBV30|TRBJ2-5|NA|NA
TGTGCCTGGAGCACCTCACGACTAATTAAAGAGACCCAGTACTTC
CAWSTSRLIKETQYF
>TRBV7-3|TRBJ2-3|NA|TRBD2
TGTGCCAGCAGCTTACTAGCGGGAGGAACAGATACGCAGTATTTT
CASSLLAGGTDTQYF
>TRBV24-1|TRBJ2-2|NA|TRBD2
TGTGCCACCAGTGCTCCGACTAGCGGGAAACTCCGGCAGAACACCGGGGAGCTGTTTTTT
CATSAPTSGKLRQNTGELFF
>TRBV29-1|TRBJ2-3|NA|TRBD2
TGCAGCGTTGAAATCCCGACGTATAGCGGGAGGGCCCCAGATACGCAGTATTTT
CSVEIPTYSGRAPDTQYF
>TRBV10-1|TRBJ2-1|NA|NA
TGCGCCAGCACAAAAAGCGGACAGCCCCTTCGGAATGAGCAGTTCTTC
CASTKSGQPLRNEQFF
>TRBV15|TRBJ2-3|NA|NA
TGTGCCACCAGCAGACTAGGAGTTCAGGATACGCAGTATTTT
CATSRLGVQDTQYF
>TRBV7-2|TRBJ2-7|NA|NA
TGTGCCAGCAGCTTATTGCAGGGGATCTACGAGCAGTACTTC
CASSLLQGIYEQYF
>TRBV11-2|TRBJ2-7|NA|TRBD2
TGTGCCAGCAGCTTCGGGGGGTCCTACGAGCAGTACTTC
CASSFGGSYEQYF
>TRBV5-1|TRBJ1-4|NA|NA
TGCGCCAGCAGCTTAACGCCCGGGACAATGAATGAAAAACTGTTTTTT
CASSLTPGTMNEKLFF
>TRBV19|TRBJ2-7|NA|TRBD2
TGTGCCAGTAGTCCCGGGACTAGCGGGACATACGAGCAGTACTTC
CASSPGTSGTYEQYF
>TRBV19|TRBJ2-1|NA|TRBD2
TGTGCCAGTAGTACCGGGACTAGCGGGAGTATTGAGCAGTTCTTC
CASSTGTSGSIEQFF
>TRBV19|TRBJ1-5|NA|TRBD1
TGTGCCAGTAGTCCGGGACAGGGACAGCCCCAGCATTTT
CASSPGQGQPQHF
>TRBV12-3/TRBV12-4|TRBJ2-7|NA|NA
TGTGCCAGCACCGGGAACGAATGGGACGAGCAGTACTTC
CASTGNEWDEQYF
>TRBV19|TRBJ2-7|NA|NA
TGTGCCAGTAGTATATACGGGGACGAGCAGTACTTC
CASSIYGDEQYF
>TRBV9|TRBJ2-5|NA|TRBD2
TGTGCCAGCAGCGTAGGTCTAGCGGGAGAGGGGAGAGAGACCCAGTACTTC
CASSVGLAGEGRETQYF
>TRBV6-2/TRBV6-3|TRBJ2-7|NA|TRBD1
TGTGCCAGCAGTTACCCCGACAGGGTCTACGAGCAGTACTTC
CASSYPDRVYEQYF
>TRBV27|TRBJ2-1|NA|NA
TGTGCCAGCAAGGGACAAGGTTACAATGAGCAGTTCTTC
CASKGQGYNEQFF
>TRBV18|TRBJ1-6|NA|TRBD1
TGTGCCAGCTCGCGGGACAGGGGTAATTCACCCCTCCACTTT
CASSRDRGNSPLHF